The 32 T cell receptor beta chains below were found in one sample sequenced in a study of shared clonotypes between healthy human individuals (dated by TCRdb to about 2020). The protocol used for the library was the immunoSEQ multiplex PCR assay. TCRdb stores this immuneACCESS table with in-frame sequences only. Part of the clones is absent; in the studies checked, under half of the shortfall reflects unresolved V genes, and no reason is known for the rest. The sample table shows approximately 350,000 clones, and around 96% are seen once. About 0.32% of the sample goes to the ten largest clones. Sequenced input: memory CD8+ T cells sorted from blood. This sample's cell subset or site label indicates: CD45RO+ cells pooled with CCR7-negative TemRA cells. The source is a man younger than 40 in good health.

The V gene is TRBV5-4, the J gene TRBJ2-1; 14 nucleotides agree with TRBD2. With 3 bases clipped from V and 9 bases from J, the junction kept 8 bases outside the gene matches. The CDR3 loop spans 16 amino acids. Germline-derived CDR1 and CDR2 are SGHNT and YYREEE (reference sequence). CDR3 nucleotides: TGTGCCAGCAGCTCGGGACTAGCGGGAGTATTTGGTGAGCAGTTCTTC. Translating it yields CASSSGLAGVFGEQFF.

This chain links TRBV18 with TRBJ2-1, with D uncertain. Trimming shortened V by 5 bases and J by 0 bases, and 14 bases separated the two germline ends. This CDR3 has 16 residues. Per the germline V gene, CDR1 is KGHSH and CDR2 is LQKENI. CDR3 sequence (DNA): TGTGCCAGCTCAAACCTCATCAGCAGCTCCTACAATGAGCAGTTCTTC. Encoded protein: CASSNLISSSYNEQFF.

The count of this clone is one. The chain recombines TRBV6-6 with TRBJ1-5; TRBD1 might be the D (6 bases). CDR1 is MNHNY, CDR2 SVGAGI, per germline (reference sequence). CDR3 length: 13 amino acids. V lost 2 bases to trimming and J lost 4 bases, with 6 bases between them. The CDR3 bases are TGTGCCAGCAGTTACGGGACAAATCAGCCCCAGCATTTT. Protein product: CASSYGTNQPQHF.

This chain connects TRBV5-1 to TRBJ1-1; D call uncertain. The V end was cut by 3 bases, the J end by 4 bases, with 19 bases between. Germline V CDR1 and CDR2: SGHRS, YFSETQ. This CDR3 has 16 amino acids. As DNA, the CDR3 is TGCGCCAGCAGCTCCACCGGTCTAGCAGTTGGCACTGAAGCTTTCTTT. Its protein product is CASSSTGLAVGTEAFF.

The chain joins TRBV2 to TRBJ2-1; 7 positions match TRBD1. This CDR3 has 14 residues. V lost 7 bases and J lost 0; bases outside the gene matches: 3. Per the germline V gene, CDR1 is SNHLY and CDR2 is FYNNEI. The CDR3 DNA reads as TGTGCCAGCAACAGGGGCAGCTCCTACAATGAGCAGTTCTTC. Translated, it gives CASNRGSSYNEQFF.

This clone has only one observation. The chain carries TRBV19 and TRBJ2-2; maybe TRBD2 (6 bases). The CDR3 covers 12 residues. The germline V gene has CDR1 LNHDA and CDR2 SQIVND (reference sequence). V shed 6 bases and J shed 7 bases, with 9 bases lying between them. The DNA for the CDR3 is TGTGCCAGTAGCCGCGGGGACGGGGAGCTGTTTTTT. It specifies CASSRGDGELFF.

J is TRBJ2-3 and V is TRBV5-1; 8 bases agree with TRBD2. V lost 0 bases, J lost 0 bases, and 6 bases stayed unmatched. This CDR3 has 17 amino acids. Looked up from germline, CDR1 is SGHRS and CDR2 is YFSETQ. Here the CDR3 reads CASSLAGREGSTDTQYF. CDR3 DNA sequence: TGCGCCAGCAGCTTGGCGGGCCGGGAGGGCAGCACAGATACGCAGTATTTT.

The chain joins TRBV10-2 to TRBJ2-2, with a tentative D call TRBD2 (5 bases). The CDR3 length is 14 residues. With 6 bases removed from V and 2 bases from J, the gap between germline ends came to 10 bases. From germline, CDR1 is WSHSY and CDR2 SAAADI. The CDR3: CASSRDFNTGELFF. CDR3 bases: TGCGCCAGCAGCCGGGATTTCAACACCGGGGAGCTGTTTTTT.

The chain recombines TRBV11-1 with TRBJ2-7; 11 nucleotides agree with TRBD1. CDR1 and CDR2 (germline): SGHAT, FQDESV (reference sequence). The CDR3 is 12 residues long. Trimming at V came to 10 bases and at J to 8 bases, leaving 7 bases not matched to a gene. The CDR3 is CATGQGGSQQYF. In DNA, the CDR3 is TGTGCCACGGGACAGGGGGGTTCGCAGCAGTACTTC.

The chain carries TRBV2 and TRBJ1-2; D remains unclear. There are 11 residues in the CDR3. The germline gives CDR1 SNHLY, CDR2 FYNNEI. Between the trimmed V and J ends, which lost 7 bases and 10 bases, there was a span of 13 bases. The CDR3 loop reads CASTPGLYYTF. DNA of the CDR3: TGTGCCAGCACCCCGGGCCTCTACTACACCTTC.

This clone showed up just once. This chain links TRBV6-5 with TRBJ2-7; D is unresolved. The V end was cut by 8 bases, the J end by 6 bases, with 11 bases between. Germline lookup yields CDR1 MNHEY and CDR2 SVGAGI. The CDR3 sequence is 11 residues long. The CDR3 DNA reads as TGTGCCAGCGGAAAGTGGGGCGAGCAGTACTTC. It yields the protein CASGKWGEQYF.

The chain is built from TRBV5-4 and TRBJ2-2; tentatively, D is TRBD1 or TRBD2 (5 bases each). V lost 4 bases to trimming and J lost 4 bases, with 14 bases between them. This CDR3 region has 15 residues. From germline, CDR1 is SGHNT and CDR2 YYREEE (reference sequence). The CDR3 nucleotides read TGTGCCAGCAGCGGGGGTGCGTTTGGCACCGGGGAGCTGTTTTTT. Its protein product is CASSGGAFGTGELFF.

V gene TRBV5-4 combines with J gene TRBJ2-7, with a tentative D call TRBD2 (7 bases). The germline V gene has CDR1 SGHNT and CDR2 YYREEE (reference sequence). The CDR3 consists of 14 residues. V dropped 0 bases and J dropped 2 bases, with 9 bases sitting between them. CDR3 DNA sequence: TGTGCCAGCAGCTTGGTAGGGGGGGCCTACGAGCAGTACTTC. It is translated as CASSLVGGAYEQYF.

This clone was seen a single time. V usage is TRBV28 and J usage is TRBJ1-4, with 8 bases matching TRBD1. With V trimmed by 7 bases and J by 4 bases, 5 bases remained unmatched. The germline CDR1 and CDR2 sequences are MDHEN and SYDVKM. This CDR3 has 14 amino acids. This chain's CDR3 is CASKGDRINEKLFF. The CDR3 DNA is TGTGCCAGCAAGGGGGACAGGATTAATGAAAAACTGTTTTTT.

This chain links TRBV28 with TRBJ2-3, with D perhaps assigned TRBD1 or TRBD2 (6 bases each). With 7 bases removed from V and 4 bases from J, the gap between germline ends came to 18 bases. CDR3 length: 15 amino acids. The germline CDR1 and CDR2 sequences are MDHEN and SYDVKM. Written as DNA, the CDR3 is TGTGCCAGCACCACAGTTGGGGGGCAAGCAGATACGCAGTATTTT. Translation: CASTTVGGQADTQYF.

The chain is built from TRBV7-2 and TRBJ1-1, with D perhaps TRBD1 (5 bases). The germline V gene encodes CDR1 SGHTA and CDR2 FQGNSA. The CDR3 consists of 11 residues. Trimming removed 5 bases at V and 10 bases at J, with 11 bases between. The CDR3 reads CASSPGTRAFF. The CDR3 region has the DNA TGTGCCAGCAGCCCCGGGACGAGAGCTTTCTTT. The variable domain in full, with the rest retrieved from reference TRBV7-2 and TRBJ1-1, is GAGVSQSPSNKVTEKGKDVELRCDPISGHTALYWYRQSLGQGLEFLIYFQGNSAPDKSGLPSDRFSAERTGGSVSTLTIQRTQQEDSAVYLCASSPGTRAFFGQGTRLTVV.

The CDR3 coding sequence is TGTGCCAGCAGTTACGGAGGGATTCCTGGGGCCAACGTCCTGACTTTC. It specifies CASSYGGIPGANVLTF. The V call is TRBV6-5, the J call TRBJ2-6, with D perhaps matching TRBD2 (6 bases). Germline V gives CDR1 MNHEY, CDR2 SVGAGI. The V and J ends lost 2 bases and 2 bases respectively, with 10 bases between them. The CDR3 extends over 16 amino acids.

This clone was observed once. V is TRBV28 and J is TRBJ2-1, with D uncertain. CDR3 length equals 15 residues. The V end lost 3 bases, the J end lost 2 bases, and 11 bases lay between the germline ends. Germline V lookup: CDR1 MDHEN, CDR2 SYDVKM. CDR3: CASSFPLGPYNEQFF. Written as DNA, the CDR3 is TGTGCCAGCAGTTTCCCGCTCGGACCCTACAATGAGCAGTTCTTC.

About this clone itself: Other DNA sequences of this sample code for an identical CDR3. This sequence joins TRBV5-1 and TRBJ2-1, with D perhaps matching TRBD1 or TRBD2 (5 bases each). V was clipped by 0 bases and J by 2 bases, with 6 bases between them. CDR3 size: 14 residues. In germline, CDR1 is SGHRS, CDR2 YFSETQ. The CDR3 sequence: CASSLGGAYNEQFF. In DNA form, the CDR3 reads TGCGCCAGCAGCTTGGGAGGGGCCTACAATGAGCAGTTCTTC.

With regard to this clone: Other DNA sequences in this specimen translate into the identical CDR3. The chain employs TRBV19 and TRBJ1-1; D is uncertain. The CDR3 extends over 13 amino acids. Between the trimmed V and J ends, which lost 3 bases and 3 bases, there was a span of 8 bases. Germline V lookup: CDR1 LNHDA, CDR2 SQIVND (reference sequence). The CDR3 reads CASSITGYTEAFF. The CDR3, as DNA: TGTGCCAGTAGTATTACGGGATACACTGAAGCTTTCTTT.

For this clone: In the same sample, other DNA sequences code for this CDR3. The rearrangement uses TRBV5-1 and TRBJ1-4, with D unclear. The V gene lost 0 bases and the J gene lost 8 bases, with 11 bases spanning the gap. The CDR3 consists of 14 residues. Germline V CDR1 and CDR2: SGHRS, YFSETQ. CDR3 in amino acids: CASSLGQSNEKLFF. The CDR3 region has the DNA TGCGCCAGCAGCTTGGGCCAAAGCAACGAAAAACTGTTTTTT.

This clone has just one count. The gene calls are TRBV7-3 and TRBJ2-3, with no clear D. Germline assignment: CDR1 SGHTA and CDR2 FQGTGA. The CDR3 contains 15 residues. V lost 5 bases, J lost 0 bases, and 12 bases lay in between. The CDR3 loop reads CASSRPGPSTDTQYF. The CDR3, as DNA: TGTGCCAGCAGCCGCCCGGGCCCTAGCACAGATACGCAGTATTTT.

This rearrangement joins TRBV6-6 to TRBJ2-1; D is unresolved. The V end was cut by 2 bases, the J end by 5 bases, with 16 bases between. The germline V gene has CDR1 MNHNY and CDR2 SVGAGI (reference sequence). This CDR3 spans 16 amino acids. CDR3 loop: CASSYHPRPVDNEQFF. CDR3 nucleotides: TGTGCCAGCAGTTACCATCCTAGGCCGGTGGACAATGAGCAGTTCTTC.

On this clone itself: Relative to the germline gene, one junction end is altered; a read error may explain this. This chain joins TRBV7-7 and TRBJ2-5; D remains ambiguous. CDR3 size: 16 residues. Germline V gives CDR1 SSHAT, CDR2 FNYEAQ (reference sequence). The CDR3: CASSPRAARYQETQYF. CDR3 sequence (DNA): TGTGCTAGCAGCCCTCGGGCGGCCCGATACCAAGAGACCCAGTACTTC.

The genes are TRBV6-9 and TRBJ2-3; the D is unclear. Germline CDR1 reads MNHGY; CDR2 reads SVAAGI. The CDR3 contains 11 residues. Trimming removed 10 bases at V and 6 bases at J, with 11 bases between. The CDR3 protein is CATPRLDTQYF. Written as DNA, the CDR3 is TGTGCCACCCCGAGGCTGGATACGCAGTATTTT.

This chain joins TRBV5-1 and TRBJ2-7; a weak D match, TRBD1 (6 bases). Trimming removed 4 bases at V and 7 bases at J, with 12 bases between. Germline V gene data show CDR1 as SGHRS and CDR2 as YFSETQ. The CDR3 is 12 amino acids. The CDR3 nucleotides read TGCGCCAGCAGCCAAAGACAGGCGGAGCAGTACTTC. It translates to CASSQRQAEQYF.

The chain is built from TRBV11-2 and TRBJ2-7, with TRBD2 matching over 11 bases. The germline CDR1 and CDR2 sequences are SGHAT and FQNNGV. J gave up 5 bases and V 1 base, and 4 bases lay outside the gene matches. This CDR3 is 15 amino acids long. The CDR3 DNA follows: TGTGCCAGCAGCTTAGGTACTAGCGGGAGCCACGAGCAGTACTTC. Its translation is CASSLGTSGSHEQYF.

The gene calls are TRBV2 and TRBJ2-1, with D unresolved. The CDR3 contains 11 residues. V lost 3 bases and J 7 bases, leaving 4 bases between the germline ends. CDR1 SNHLY and CDR2 FYNNEI come from the germline V gene. CDR3 in DNA: TGTGCCAGCAGTGATTTTAATGAGCAGTTCTTC. It translates to CASSDFNEQFF.

The gene calls are TRBV2 and TRBJ2-5; 9 bases fit TRBD2. The CDR3 runs to 14 residues. With 5 bases clipped from V and 1 base from J, the junction kept 2 bases outside the gene matches. The germline V gene has CDR1 SNHLY and CDR2 FYNNEI. For the CDR3, the DNA is TGTGCCAGCAGTCAGGGACTAGCCCAAGAGACCCAGTACTTC. This codes for CASSQGLAQETQYF.

V is TRBV5-1 and J is TRBJ1-2, with 10 positions matching TRBD1. The CDR3 covers 14 residues. Germline values: CDR1 SGHRS, CDR2 YFSETQ. With V trimmed by 3 bases and J by 7 bases, 6 bases remained unmatched. The CDR3 region has the DNA TGCGCCAGCAGCTCCTGGACAGGGGGGCTTGGCTACACCTTC. Protein product: CASSSWTGGLGYTF.

The chain combines TRBV19 with TRBJ2-7; TRBD1 agrees at 10 bases. Trimming removed 3 bases from V and 5 bases from J; junction bases left unmatched: 7. Germline lookup yields CDR1 LNHDA and CDR2 SQIVND (reference sequence). The CDR3 is 15 residues long. Here the CDR3 DNA reads TGTGCCAGTAGTATTACCCGGACAGGGGGTAACGAGCAGTACTTC. Translated: CASSITRTGGNEQYF.

The J gene is TRBJ2-2, the V gene TRBV4-1; no definite D call. Germline loops: CDR1 MGHRA, CDR2 YSYEKL. The CDR3 runs 15 residues. Trimming removed 0 bases from V and 4 bases from J, with 9 bases in between. Here the CDR3 reads CASSQDWALTGELFF. Written as DNA, the CDR3 is TGCGCCAGCAGCCAAGATTGGGCCCTCACCGGGGAGCTGTTTTTT.